Listed below are T cell receptor beta chains from one sample, sequenced in a study of neoadjuvant anti-PD-1 for oral cavity cancer. Sequenced by immunoSEQ multiplex PCR; TCRdb stores in-frame clones only, minus some. The sample includes around 12,000 clones, around three fifths of them seen just once. This sample comprised PBMCs, obtained before nivolumab (anti-PD-1) treatment. The receptors were sampled from a person aged 35-79 years with oral cavity squamous cell carcinoma. Both conserved end residues are part of each CDR3.

j_gene: TRBJ2-4
v_gene: TRBV6-1
CDR3aa: CATKGGLNIQYF

j_gene: TRBJ2-2
v_gene: TRBV6-5
CDR3aa: CASQKGFGELFF

j_gene: TRBJ1-1
v_gene: TRBV29-1
CDR3aa: CSVASGTMNTEAFF

j_gene: TRBJ1-5
v_gene: TRBV5-8
CDR3aa: CASSLRRAGYSNQPQHF

j_gene: TRBJ2-7
v_gene: TRBV2
CDR3aa: CASSALTSVSDEQYF

j_gene: TRBJ1-1
v_gene: TRBV7-2
CDR3aa: CASSTTRNTEAFF

j_gene: TRBJ2-3
v_gene: TRBV5-4
CDR3aa: CASSLAGRAIKDTQYF

j_gene: TRBJ1-1
v_gene: TRBV5-1
CDR3aa: CASSLGGQNTEAFF

j_gene: TRBJ2-3
v_gene: TRBV5-6
CDR3aa: CASTMTRNTDTQYF

j_gene: TRBJ1-1
v_gene: TRBV7-9
CDR3aa: CASSFSDRPNTEAFF

j_gene: TRBJ2-7
v_gene: TRBV11-2
CDR3aa: CASSRDYRYEQYF

j_gene: TRBJ2-5
v_gene: TRBV2
CDR3aa: CASSWGRETQYF

j_gene: TRBJ2-3
v_gene: TRBV29-1
CDR3aa: CSVSGRVTDTQYF

j_gene: TRBJ2-3
v_gene: TRBV18
CDR3aa: CASSEGQGRTDTQYF

j_gene: TRBJ1-2
v_gene: TRBV7-2
CDR3aa: CASSLGQNYGYTF

j_gene: TRBJ2-5
v_gene: TRBV2
CDR3aa: CASRVGGETQYF

j_gene: TRBJ1-3
v_gene: TRBV29-1
CDR3aa: CSVYGGNTIYF

j_gene: TRBJ1-2
v_gene: TRBV27
CDR3aa: CASSLDGANYGYTF

j_gene: TRBJ2-3
v_gene: TRBV15
CDR3aa: CATSRDSAIVTDTQYF

j_gene: TRBJ2-6
v_gene: TRBV5-1
CDR3aa: CASRALGTGRSETNVLTF

j_gene: TRBJ2-7
v_gene: TRBV27
CDR3aa: CASSPQGLAGAEQYF

j_gene: TRBJ2-2
v_gene: TRBV6-5
CDR3aa: CASRTTGNTGELFF

j_gene: TRBJ1-2
v_gene: TRBV7-2
CDR3aa: CASSGGANYGYTF

j_gene: TRBJ1-2
v_gene: TRBV19
CDR3aa: CASSVDRARGGYTF

j_gene: TRBJ1-1
v_gene: TRBV19
CDR3aa: CASSTGQGWTEAFF

j_gene: TRBJ1-2
v_gene: TRBV6-1
CDR3aa: CASSGSYYGYTF

j_gene: TRBJ1-1
v_gene: TRBV5-1
CDR3aa: CASSLNSGGRLTEAFF

j_gene: TRBJ2-1
v_gene: TRBV6-5
CDR3aa: CASRTSGGYNEQFF

j_gene: TRBJ2-1
v_gene: TRBV7-2
CDR3aa: CASSSLRRAGDHNEQFF

j_gene: TRBJ1-5
v_gene: TRBV5-4
CDR3aa: CASSADSGGNQPQHF

j_gene: TRBJ1-1
v_gene: TRBV5-6
CDR3aa: CASSSYPVYDQQKAFF

j_gene: TRBJ1-3
v_gene: TRBV13
CDR3aa: CASSLLSSPSGNTIYF

j_gene: TRBJ1-2
v_gene: TRBV29-1
CDR3aa: CSVDRTGWNGYTF

j_gene: TRBJ1-1
v_gene: TRBV5-4
CDR3aa: CASSFGARTASNTEAFF

j_gene: TRBJ1-1
v_gene: TRBV5-6
CDR3aa: CASSLGTGLNTEAFF

j_gene: TRBJ2-5
v_gene: TRBV5-5
CDR3aa: CASSLVTGKTQYF